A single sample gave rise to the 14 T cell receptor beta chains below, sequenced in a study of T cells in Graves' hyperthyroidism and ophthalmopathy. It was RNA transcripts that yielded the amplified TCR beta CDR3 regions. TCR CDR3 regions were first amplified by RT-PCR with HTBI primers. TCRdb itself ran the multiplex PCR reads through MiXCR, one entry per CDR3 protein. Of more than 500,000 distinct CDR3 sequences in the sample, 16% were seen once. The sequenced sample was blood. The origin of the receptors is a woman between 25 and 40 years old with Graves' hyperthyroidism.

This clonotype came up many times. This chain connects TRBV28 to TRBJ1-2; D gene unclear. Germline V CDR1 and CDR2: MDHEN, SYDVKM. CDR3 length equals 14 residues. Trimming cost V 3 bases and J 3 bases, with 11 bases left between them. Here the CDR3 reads CASSFEVGDYGYTF. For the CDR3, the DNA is TGTGCCAGCAGTTTTGAAGTCGGTGACTATGGCTACACCTTC.

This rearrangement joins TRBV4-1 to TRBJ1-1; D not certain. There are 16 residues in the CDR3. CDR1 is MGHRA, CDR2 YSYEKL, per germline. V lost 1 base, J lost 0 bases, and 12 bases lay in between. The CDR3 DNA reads TGCGCCAGCAGCCAAGGGGAGTCTGAAATGAACACTGAAGCTTTCTTT. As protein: CASSQGESEMNTEAFF.

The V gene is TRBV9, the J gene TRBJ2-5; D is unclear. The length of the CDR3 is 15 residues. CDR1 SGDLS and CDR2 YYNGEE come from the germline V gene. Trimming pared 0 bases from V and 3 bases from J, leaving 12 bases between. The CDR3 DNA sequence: TGTGCCAGCAGCGTAGCCGGTCGCGGCGAAGAGACCCAGTACTTC. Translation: CASSVAGRGEETQYF. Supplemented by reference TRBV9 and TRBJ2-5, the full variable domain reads DSGVTQTPKHLITATGQRVTLRCSPRSGDLSVYWYQQSLDQGLQFLIQYYNGEERAKGNILERFSAQQFPDLHSELNLSSLELGDSALYFCASSVAGRGEETQYFGPGTRLLVL.

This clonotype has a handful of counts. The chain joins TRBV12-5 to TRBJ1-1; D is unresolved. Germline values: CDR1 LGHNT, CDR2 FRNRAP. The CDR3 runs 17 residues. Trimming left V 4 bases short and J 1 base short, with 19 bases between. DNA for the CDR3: TGTGCTAGTGGTTCATCCTCCATTGGAGGTTCGAACACTGAAGCTTTCTTT. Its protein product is CASGSSSIGGSNTEAFF.

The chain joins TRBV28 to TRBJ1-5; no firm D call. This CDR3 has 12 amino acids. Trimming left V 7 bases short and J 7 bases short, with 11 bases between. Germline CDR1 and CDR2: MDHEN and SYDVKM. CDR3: CASTLTGQPQHF. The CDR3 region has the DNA TGTGCCAGCACACTAACGGGGCAGCCCCAGCATTTT.

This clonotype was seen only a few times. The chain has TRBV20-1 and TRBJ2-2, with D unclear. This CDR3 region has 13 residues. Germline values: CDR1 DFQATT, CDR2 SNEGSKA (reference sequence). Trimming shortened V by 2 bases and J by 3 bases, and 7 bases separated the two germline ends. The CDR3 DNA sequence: TGCAGTGCTAGACCTGTAGACACCGGGGAGCTGTTTTTT. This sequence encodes CSARPVDTGELFF.

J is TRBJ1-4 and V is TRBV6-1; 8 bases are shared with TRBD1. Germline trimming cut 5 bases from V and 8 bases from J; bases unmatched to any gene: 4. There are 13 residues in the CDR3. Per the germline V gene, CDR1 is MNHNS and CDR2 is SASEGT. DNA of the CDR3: TGTGCCAGCAGTCGGACAGGGAGAGAAAAACTGTTTTTT. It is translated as CASSRTGREKLFF.

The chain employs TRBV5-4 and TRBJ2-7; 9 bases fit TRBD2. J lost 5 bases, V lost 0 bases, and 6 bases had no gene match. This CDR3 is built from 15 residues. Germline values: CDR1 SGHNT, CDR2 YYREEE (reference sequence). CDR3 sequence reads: CASSLGGRAVDEQYF. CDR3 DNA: TGTGCCAGCAGCTTGGGCGGGAGGGCCGTAGACGAGCAGTACTTC.

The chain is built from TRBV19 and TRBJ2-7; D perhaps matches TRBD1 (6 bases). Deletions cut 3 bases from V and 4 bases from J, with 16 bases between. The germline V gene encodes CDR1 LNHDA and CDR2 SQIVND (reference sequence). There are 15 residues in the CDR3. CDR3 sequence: CASSMAQGWGYEQYF. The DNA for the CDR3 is TGTGCCAGTAGTATGGCTCAGGGGTGGGGATACGAGCAGTACTTC.

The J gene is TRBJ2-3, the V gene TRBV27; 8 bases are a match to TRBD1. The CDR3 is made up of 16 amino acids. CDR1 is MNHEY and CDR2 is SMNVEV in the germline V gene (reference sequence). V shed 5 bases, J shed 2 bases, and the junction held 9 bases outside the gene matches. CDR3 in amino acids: CASSPELDRATDTQYF. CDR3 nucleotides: TGTGCCAGCAGTCCTGAATTGGACAGGGCCACAGATACGCAGTATTTT.

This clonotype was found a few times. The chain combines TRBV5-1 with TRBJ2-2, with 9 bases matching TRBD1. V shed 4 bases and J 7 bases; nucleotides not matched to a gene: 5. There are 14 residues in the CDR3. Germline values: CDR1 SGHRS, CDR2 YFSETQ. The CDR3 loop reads CASSAGTGSGELFF. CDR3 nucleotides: TGCGCCAGCAGCGCGGGGACAGGGAGCGGGGAGCTGTTTTTT.

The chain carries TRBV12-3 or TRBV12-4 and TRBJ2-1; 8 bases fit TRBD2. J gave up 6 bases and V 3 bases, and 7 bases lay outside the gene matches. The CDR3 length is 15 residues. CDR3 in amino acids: CASSFLGTSGNEQFF. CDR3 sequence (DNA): TGTGCCAGCAGTTTTCTCGGAACTAGCGGCAATGAGCAGTTCTTC.

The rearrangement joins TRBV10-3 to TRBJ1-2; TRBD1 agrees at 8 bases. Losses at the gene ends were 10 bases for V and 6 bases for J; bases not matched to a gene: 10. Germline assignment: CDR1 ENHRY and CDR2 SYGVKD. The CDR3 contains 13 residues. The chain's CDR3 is CATREGQGDGYTF. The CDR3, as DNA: TGTGCCACTAGAGAAGGACAGGGAGATGGCTACACCTTC.

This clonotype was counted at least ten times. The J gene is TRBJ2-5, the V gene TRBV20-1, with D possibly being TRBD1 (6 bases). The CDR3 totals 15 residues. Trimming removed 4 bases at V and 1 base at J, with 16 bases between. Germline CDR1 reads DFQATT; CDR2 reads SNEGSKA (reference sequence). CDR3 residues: CSATRRRGSQETQYF. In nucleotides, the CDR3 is TGCAGTGCTACCCGTCGCAGGGGCTCCCAAGAGACCCAGTACTTC.